The 17 T cell receptor beta chains reported below all come from one sample, sequenced in a study of shared clonotypes between healthy human individuals (dated by TCRdb to about 2020). CD8 naive samples were CD45RO-negative cells positively selected for CCR7, giving a CD45RA+CCR7+ population that excluded TemRA cells. Library generation was performed with the immunoSEQ multiplex PCR assay. In its TCRdb copy, this immuneACCESS table keeps in-frame sequences only and misses some clones. Where compared with another copy, unresolved V genes explain less than half of these, and the others have no known cause. The sample table records about 1,800,000 clones; about 95% of these occur just once. Roughly 1.2% of the sample lies in the top ten. The specimen was naive CD8+ T cells sorted from blood. Explained via the paper, the cell subset or site label denotes: CD45RA+CCR7+. The receptors shown here come from a young man in good health.

The J gene is TRBJ2-1, the V gene TRBV30; 12 bases align to TRBD1. The germline CDR1 and CDR2 sequences are GTSNPN and SVGIG (reference sequence). V gave up 3 bases and J gave up 7 bases; unmatched junction bases: 7. The CDR3 spans 15 residues. The CDR3: CAWSEGQGAMNEQFF. The CDR3 nucleotides are TGTGCCTGGAGCGAGGGACAGGGGGCTATGAATGAGCAGTTCTTC. Full variable domain (missing parts from reference TRBV30 and TRBJ2-1): SQTIHQWPATLVQPVGSPLSLECTVEGTSNPNLYWYRQAAGRGLQLLFYSVGIGQISSEVPQNLSASRPQDRQFILSSKKLLLSDSGFYLCAWSEGQGAMNEQFFGPGTRLTVL.

The table lists this clone with a count of one. The chain uses TRBV13 and TRBJ2-5, with TRBD1 matching over 10 bases. Germline lookup yields CDR1 PRHDT and CDR2 FYEKMQ (reference sequence). The V gene end was trimmed by 5 bases and the J gene end by 12 bases; junction bases not matched to a gene: 6. The CDR3 has 12 residues. CDR3 region: CASSTLGTGEYF. The DNA of the CDR3 is TGTGCCAGCAGCACCCTCGGGACAGGGGAGTACTTC.

A word on this clone: Other nucleotide sequences in the sample specify the same CDR3. The rearrangement uses TRBV6-5 and TRBJ2-7, with TRBD2 matching over 12 bases. With V trimmed by 0 bases and J by 6 bases, 3 bases remained unmatched. Per germline, CDR1 MNHEY and CDR2 SVGAGI. The CDR3 contains 15 residues. For the CDR3, the DNA is TGTGCCAGCAGTTACTCGACTAGCGGGAGTGGCGAGCAGTACTTC. This translates into CASSYSTSGSGEQYF.

The CDR3 is CASSPFSGTGIEEDEKLFF. The CDR3 region has the DNA TGTGCCAGCAGCCCCTTTTCCGGGACAGGGATCGAGGAGGATGAAAAACTGTTTTTT. The rearrangement uses TRBV5-8 and TRBJ1-4, with TRBD1 identical over 9 bases. The trim removed 4 bases at V and 6 bases at J, leaving 19 bases unmatched. The CDR3 loop spans 19 amino acids. Germline CDR1 reads SGHTS; CDR2 reads YDEGEE.

The V call is TRBV6-5, the J call TRBJ1-6, with 9 bases fitting TRBD1. This CDR3 has 14 amino acids. V was clipped by 4 bases and J by 9 bases; unmatched bases: 4. Per the germline V gene, CDR1 is MNHEY and CDR2 is SVGAGI. The CDR3 loop is CASSSGQGSSPLHF. In DNA form, the CDR3 reads TGTGCCAGCAGTTCCGGACAGGGGAGTTCACCCCTCCACTTT.

The rearrangement uses TRBV7-9 and TRBJ2-7; 7 nucleotides agree with TRBD1. Trimming at V came to 7 bases and at J to 5 bases, leaving 11 bases not matched to a gene. There are 14 residues in the CDR3. CDR1 and CDR2 (germline): SEHNR, FQNEAQ (reference sequence). CDR3 in DNA: TGTGCCAGCAACCTCCTAGGGGGCGTCGACGAGCAGTACTTC. Its translation is CASNLLGGVDEQYF.

This chain joins TRBV29-1 and TRBJ2-4; weak D call: TRBD1 (7 bases). The CDR3 spans 14 residues. Germline loops: CDR1 SQVTM, CDR2 ANQGSEA. V was clipped by 6 bases and J by 5 bases, with 17 bases between them. The CDR3 region has the DNA TGCAGCGTCCATCAAGGGGGGACAGAAAACATTCAGTACTTC. This codes for CSVHQGGTENIQYF.

V and J are TRBV5-8 and TRBJ1-1; the D gene is possibly TRBD1 (5 bases). V was pared by 4 bases and J by 6 bases, with 16 bases between. There are 14 residues in the CDR3. Germline loops: CDR1 SGHTS, CDR2 YDEGEE. The DNA for the CDR3 is TGTGCCAGCAGCCTAGATGTAGGGGTCGCTGAAGCTTTCTTT. Translating it yields CASSLDVGVAEAFF.

V is TRBV28 and J is TRBJ2-1; 7 nucleotides match TRBD1. Looked up from germline, CDR1 is MDHEN and CDR2 is SYDVKM. V was clipped by 6 bases and J by 9 bases; unmatched bases: 5. CDR3 length: 12 amino acids. This chain's CDR3 is CASRAGGGEQFF. In DNA form, the CDR3 reads TGTGCCAGCAGGGCAGGGGGTGGTGAGCAGTTCTTC.

This chain uses TRBV30 with TRBJ1-2; D perhaps matches TRBD1 (6 bases). The V end lost 6 bases, the J end lost 3 bases, and 11 bases lay between the germline ends. Germline V CDR1 and CDR2: GTSNPN, SVGIG (reference sequence). The CDR3 length is 12 residues. The CDR3 DNA reads TGTGCCTGTGGGGGGGCGGACTATGGCTACACCTTC. The encoded protein is CACGGADYGYTF.

This chain uses TRBV5-1 with TRBJ2-7; TRBD1 or TRBD2 may be the D gene (5 bases each). The V gene lost 4 bases and the J gene lost 0 bases, with 11 bases spanning the gap. Germline CDR1 is SGHRS and CDR2 is YFSETQ. This CDR3 spans 14 amino acids. The CDR3 loop is CASSPGATSYEQYF. DNA for the CDR3: TGCGCCAGCAGCCCCGGGGCCACCTCCTACGAGCAGTACTTC.

This clone was counted between two and nine times. The chain uses TRBV19 and TRBJ2-1, with 10 bases that match TRBD2. Trimming removed 6 bases from V and 3 bases from J; junction bases left unmatched: 5. The CDR3 contains 15 residues. Per germline, CDR1 LNHDA and CDR2 SQIVND (reference sequence). The CDR3 coding sequence is TGTGCCAGTAGCACTAGCGGGGATAACTACAATGAGCAGTTCTTC. This translates into CASSTSGDNYNEQFF.

The chain couples TRBV19 to TRBJ2-1; D call uncertain. Germline CDR1 reads LNHDA; CDR2 reads SQIVND (reference sequence). Trimming shortened V by 5 bases and J by 1 base, and 12 bases separated the two germline ends. This CDR3 is built from 15 residues. In nucleotides, the CDR3 is TGTGCCAGTAGTCCAGGACGGCGATCCTACAATGAGCAGTTCTTC. This translates into CASSPGRRSYNEQFF.

The rearrangement links TRBV11-2 to TRBJ1-1, with a tentative D call TRBD1 (6 bases). The CDR3 is made up of 14 amino acids. V dropped 4 bases and J dropped 2 bases, with 11 bases sitting between them. Germline CDR1 and CDR2: SGHAT and FQNNGV. CDR3 amino acids: CASSSSGVNTEAFF. The CDR3 bases are TGTGCCAGCAGCTCCTCAGGGGTCAACACTGAAGCTTTCTTT.

The chain has TRBV5-4 and TRBJ2-1; D perhaps matches TRBD1 (6 bases). CDR3 length equals 16 residues. Germline V CDR1 and CDR2: SGHNT, YYREEE (reference sequence). Trimming left V 4 bases short and J 9 bases short, with 23 bases between. The CDR3 loop reads CASSLAGILQGGEQFF. Written as DNA, the CDR3 is TGTGCCAGCAGCCTCGCCGGGATCTTGCAAGGGGGTGAGCAGTTCTTC. Together with reference TRBV5-4 and TRBJ2-1, the CDR3 gives the full variable domain: ETGVTQSPTHLIKTRGQQVTLRCSSQSGHNTVSWYQQALGQGPQFIFQYYREEENGRGNFPPRFSGLQFPNYSSELNVNALELDDSALYLCASSLAGILQGGEQFFGPGTRLTVL.

The gene calls are TRBV7-2 and TRBJ2-7; the D is unclear. Germline values: CDR1 SGHTA, CDR2 FQGNSA. The V and J ends lost 8 bases and 3 bases respectively, with 8 bases between them. The CDR3 is 11 amino acids. The CDR3 loop is CASGLGYEQYF. CDR3 DNA: TGTGCCAGCGGGCTTGGCTACGAGCAGTACTTC.

The chain joins TRBV27 to TRBJ2-1; D is unclear. The CDR3 contains 16 residues. Germline loops: CDR1 MNHEY, CDR2 SMNVEV (reference sequence). The V end lost 3 bases, the J end lost 4 bases, and 16 bases lay between the germline ends. This CDR3 is CASSLKLAMLYNEQFF. CDR3 coding DNA: TGTGCCAGCAGTTTGAAGTTGGCTATGCTATACAATGAGCAGTTCTTC.